Below, 25 T cell receptor beta chains from the same sample are listed, as sequenced in a study of T cell responses to AZD1222 COVID-19 vaccine. Clones were sequenced by immunoSEQ multiplex PCR, and TCRdb holds only the in-frame ones, with some missing. The table shows under 200,000 clones, with 94% occurring only once. The sequences come from peripheral blood, collected on day 0 of AZD1222 vaccination. These receptors were obtained from an adult in good health.

V and J are TRBV27 and TRBJ2-1; 13 bases align to TRBD2. The CDR3 contains 16 residues. Germline lookup yields CDR1 MNHEY and CDR2 SMNVEV (reference sequence). Trimming at V came to 4 bases and at J to 7 bases, leaving 7 bases not matched to a gene. In DNA form, the CDR3 reads TGTGCCAGCAGTTCGGCCCTGGGACTAGCGGGAAATGAGCAGTTCTTC. This codes for CASSSALGLAGNEQFF.

The chain links TRBV5-1 to TRBJ1-3; tentatively, D is TRBD1 (5 bases). The V end lost 4 bases, the J end lost 2 bases, and 10 bases lay between the germline ends. The CDR3 covers 14 residues. In germline, CDR1 is SGHRS, CDR2 YFSETQ. CDR3 amino acids: CASSVGEAGNTIYF. CDR3 bases: TGCGCCAGCAGCGTGGGGGAAGCTGGAAACACCATATATTTT.

The chain has TRBV9 and TRBJ2-2; no clear D gene. Germline-derived CDR1 and CDR2 are SGDLS and YYNGEE. CDR3 size: 14 residues. V was clipped by 4 bases and J by 6 bases, with 13 bases between them. DNA for the CDR3: TGTGCCAGCAGCCCTCGGACCTTCCCCGGGGAGCTGTTTTTT. Its protein product is CASSPRTFPGELFF.

The rearrangement joins TRBV30 to TRBJ1-1; no clear D. Germline CDR1 is GTSNPN and CDR2 is SVGIG (reference sequence). The CDR3 spans 13 residues. V was trimmed by 3 bases and J by 4 bases, leaving 12 bases between them. The CDR3 sequence is CAWRSYPGTEAFF. CDR3 sequence (DNA): TGTGCCTGGAGGTCCTACCCGGGCACTGAAGCTTTCTTT.

The CDR3 protein is CASSLARTGGETQYF. CDR3 DNA sequence: TGTGCCAGCAGTTTAGCAAGGACAGGGGGAGAGACCCAGTACTTC. The chain links TRBV28 to TRBJ2-5; 10 nucleotides align to TRBD1. Germline lookup yields CDR1 MDHEN and CDR2 SYDVKM. CDR3 length equals 15 residues. J lost 4 bases, V lost 2 bases, and 4 bases had no gene match.

The gene calls are TRBV27 and TRBJ1-2; 7 bases agree with TRBD1. Germline-derived CDR1 and CDR2 are MNHEY and SMNVEV (reference sequence). The CDR3 is 15 residues long. Trimming removed 2 bases from V and 1 base from J; junction bases left unmatched: 4. CDR3 DNA: TGTGCCAGCAGTTTAGGGGGACAGAATAACTATGGCTACACCTTC. Translating it yields CASSLGGQNNYGYTF.

The rearrangement links TRBV27 to TRBJ2-1; D might be TRBD1 or TRBD2, each matching 5 bases. Trimming cost V 5 bases and J 9 bases, with 14 bases left between them. The CDR3 is 13 amino acids. Germline V gene data show CDR1 as MNHEY and CDR2 as SMNVEV (reference sequence). CDR3 nucleotide sequence: TGTGCCAGCAGTCCCCCCGGGGCGGTTGAGCAGTTCTTC. It codes for CASSPPGAVEQFF.

The chain combines TRBV3-1 (or the pseudogene TRBV3-2) with TRBJ2-7; the D is unclear. Trimming stripped 4 bases from V and 0 bases from J, with 7 bases between. The germline V gene encodes CDR1 LGHDT and CDR2 YNNKEL (reference sequence). This CDR3 comprises 13 residues. The CDR3 coding sequence is TGTGCCAGCAGCCCCGGATCCTCCTACGAGCAGTACTTC. Its protein product is CASSPGSSYEQYF.

The rearrangement uses TRBV11-2 and TRBJ2-1; D unclear. The length of the CDR3 is 12 residues. The V end lost 4 bases, the J end lost 9 bases, and 10 bases lay between the germline ends. Germline lookup yields CDR1 SGHAT and CDR2 FQNNGV. CDR3 sequence: CASSSLRGEQFF. Here the CDR3 DNA reads TGTGCCAGCAGCTCCCTTAGAGGTGAGCAGTTCTTC.

This clone came up a few times. The chain uses TRBV6-1 and TRBJ1-2, with TRBD1 matching 8 bases. Germline CDR1 reads MNHNS; CDR2 reads SASEGT. The CDR3 contains 16 residues. With V trimmed by 4 bases and J by 1 base, 8 bases remained unmatched. This chain's CDR3 is CASSVQFRGLNYGYTF. The DNA of the CDR3 is TGTGCCAGCAGTGTACAATTCAGGGGGCTTAACTATGGCTACACCTTC.

The genes are TRBV18 and TRBJ1-4, with 11 nucleotides matching TRBD1. Germline V gives CDR1 KGHSH, CDR2 LQKENI. The CDR3 length is 15 residues. V gave up 6 bases and J gave up 4 bases; unmatched junction bases: 4. The CDR3 protein is CASSQDRGLNEKLFF. CDR3 bases: TGTGCCAGCTCGCAGGACAGGGGGCTTAATGAAAAACTGTTTTTT.

This sequence joins TRBV19 and TRBJ2-3; TRBD1 agrees at 9 bases. The CDR3 sequence is 14 residues long. J lost 0 bases, V lost 7 bases, and 2 bases had no gene match. From germline, CDR1 is LNHDA and CDR2 SQIVND (reference sequence). CDR3 coding DNA: TGTGCCAGTATGGGGACAGGGAGCACAGATACGCAGTATTTT. This gives the protein CASMGTGSTDTQYF.

In nucleotides, the CDR3 is TGCGCCAGCAGTGGCCCTGGGCTAGCTAATGAGCAGTTCTTC. As protein: CASSGPGLANEQFF. This sequence joins TRBV10-1 and TRBJ2-1, with D possibly being TRBD2 (5 bases). CDR3 size: 14 residues. Deletions cut 4 bases from V and 7 bases from J, with 14 bases between. CDR1 is WNHNN and CDR2 is SYGVQD in the germline V gene (reference sequence).

The V call is TRBV24-1, the J call TRBJ2-2; no definite D call. Germline V lookup: CDR1 KGHDR, CDR2 SFDVKD. Trimming left V 1 base short and J 7 bases short, with 3 bases between. CDR3 length: 12 residues. CDR3 DNA sequence: TGTGCCACCAGTGATTTTAACGGGGAGCTGTTTTTT. It is translated as CATSDFNGELFF.

This clone was seen only once. This chain uses TRBV24-1 with TRBJ1-2; D may be TRBD1 (6 bases). The CDR3 totals 15 residues. Germline assignment: CDR1 KGHDR and CDR2 SFDVKD. Trimming cost V 4 bases and J 0 bases, with 11 bases left between them. Here the CDR3 reads CATSDLRTANYGYTF. CDR3 nucleotides: TGTGCCACCAGTGACCTGAGGACAGCTAACTATGGCTACACCTTC.

This rearrangement joins TRBV7-9 to TRBJ2-3; D not resolved. CDR3 length equals 15 residues. Germline V gives CDR1 SEHNR, CDR2 FQNEAQ (reference sequence). Deletions cut 3 bases from V and 2 bases from J, with 12 bases between. The CDR3 is CASSLELSATDTQYF. DNA for the CDR3: TGTGCCAGCAGCTTGGAACTGAGCGCCACAGATACGCAGTATTTT.

The V and J genes are TRBV2 and TRBJ2-7; D is perhaps TRBD1 (6 bases). CDR1 and CDR2 (germline): SNHLY, FYNNEI. Trimming took off 6 bases at V and 4 bases at J, with 16 bases between the two ends. The CDR3 covers 14 residues. DNA for the CDR3: TGTGCCAGCAGGGCGTCTAGGACAGTATACGAGCAGTACTTC. This codes for CASRASRTVYEQYF.

The table lists this clone with a count of one. This chain links TRBV11-2 with TRBJ2-7, with TRBD1 matching over 7 bases. CDR1 and CDR2 from the germline V gene are SGHAT and FQNNGV. Trimming at V came to 5 bases and at J to 7 bases, leaving 8 bases not matched to a gene. This CDR3 region has 13 residues. CDR3 nucleotides: TGTGCCAGCAGCCACAGGGGAGAAGGAGAGCAGTACTTC. Translating it yields CASSHRGEGEQYF.

The chain recombines TRBV4-1 with TRBJ1-5; D gene ambiguous. The CDR3 extends over 14 amino acids. V lost 4 bases, J lost 6 bases, and 13 bases lay in between. Germline lookup yields CDR1 MGHRA and CDR2 YSYEKL. The CDR3 coding sequence is TGCGCCAGCAGCCCCCGAGGGCATGGTCAGCCCCAGCATTTT. As protein: CASSPRGHGQPQHF.

The chain couples TRBV28 to TRBJ1-5; D not certain. Trimming cost V 3 bases and J 1 base, with 10 bases left between them. The length of the CDR3 is 15 residues. The germline gives CDR1 MDHEN, CDR2 SYDVKM. CDR3 sequence: CASSFHLTSNQPQHF. The CDR3 DNA follows: TGTGCCAGCAGTTTCCACCTTACGAGCAATCAGCCCCAGCATTTT.

J is TRBJ1-4 and V is TRBV28; D is perhaps TRBD1 (5 bases). Trimming pared 4 bases from V and 8 bases from J, leaving 17 bases between. Per germline, CDR1 MDHEN and CDR2 SYDVKM. This CDR3 comprises 15 residues. For the CDR3, the DNA is TGTGCCAGCAGTTCCCCGGCAGCGAGGGGCGAAAAACTGTTTTTT. Protein: CASSSPAARGEKLFF.

A single count supports this clone. The V gene is TRBV15, the J gene TRBJ1-2, with D unclear. Germline assignment: CDR1 LNHNV and CDR2 YYDKDF (reference sequence). The CDR3 spans 13 residues. V lost 1 base and J lost 8, with 11 bases in between. CDR3 in amino acids: CATSRGAGEGYTF. CDR3 coding DNA: TGTGCCACCAGCAGAGGGGCCGGGGAAGGCTACACCTTC. The full variable domain, in which reference TRBV15 and TRBJ1-2 provide the parts outside the CDR3, is DAMVIQNPRYQVTQFGKPVTLSCSQTLNHNVMYWYQQKSSQAPKLLFHYYDKDFNNEADTPDNFQSRRPNTSFCFLDIRSPGLGDTAMYLCATSRGAGEGYTFGSGTRLTVV.

The chain combines TRBV27 with TRBJ1-5; no clear D. With 3 bases removed from V and 4 bases from J, the gap between germline ends came to 10 bases. CDR1 is MNHEY and CDR2 is SMNVEV in the germline V gene (reference sequence). The CDR3 contains 14 residues. The CDR3 loop is CASSFGGPNQPQHF. In DNA form, the CDR3 reads TGTGCCAGCAGTTTTGGCGGGCCGAATCAGCCCCAGCATTTT.

The chain recombines TRBV7-2 with TRBJ2-6, with no clear D. This CDR3 comprises 13 residues. Germline V gives CDR1 SGHTA, CDR2 FQGNSA. V shed 1 base and J shed 4 bases, with 2 bases lying between them. CDR3 bases: TGTGCCAGCAGCTTAGGAGGGGCCAACGTCCTGACTTTC. Translation gives CASSLGGANVLTF. Based on the CDR3 plus reference TRBV7-2 and TRBJ2-6, the full variable domain is GAGVSQSPSNKVTEKGKDVELRCDPISGHTALYWYRQSLGQGLEFLIYFQGNSAPDKSGLPSDRFSAERTGGSVSTLTIQRTQQEDSAVYLCASSLGGANVLTFGAGSRLTVL.

The chain couples TRBV11-2 to TRBJ1-4; the D gene is possibly TRBD1 (6 bases). This CDR3 has 15 residues. Germline values: CDR1 SGHAT, CDR2 FQNNGV. V was shortened by 4 bases and J by 0 bases, with 9 bases between the two germline ends. CDR3 DNA: TGTGCCAGCAGCTCGTGGACAGCAACTAATGAAAAACTGTTTTTT. It yields the protein CASSSWTATNEKLFF. Complete variable domain (other parts from reference TRBV11-2 and TRBJ1-4): EAGVAQSPRYKIIEKRQSVAFWCNPISGHATLYWYQQILGQGPKLLIQFQNNGVVDDSQLPKDRFSAERLKGVDSTLKIQPAKLEDSAVYLCASSSWTATNEKLFFGSGTQLSVL.